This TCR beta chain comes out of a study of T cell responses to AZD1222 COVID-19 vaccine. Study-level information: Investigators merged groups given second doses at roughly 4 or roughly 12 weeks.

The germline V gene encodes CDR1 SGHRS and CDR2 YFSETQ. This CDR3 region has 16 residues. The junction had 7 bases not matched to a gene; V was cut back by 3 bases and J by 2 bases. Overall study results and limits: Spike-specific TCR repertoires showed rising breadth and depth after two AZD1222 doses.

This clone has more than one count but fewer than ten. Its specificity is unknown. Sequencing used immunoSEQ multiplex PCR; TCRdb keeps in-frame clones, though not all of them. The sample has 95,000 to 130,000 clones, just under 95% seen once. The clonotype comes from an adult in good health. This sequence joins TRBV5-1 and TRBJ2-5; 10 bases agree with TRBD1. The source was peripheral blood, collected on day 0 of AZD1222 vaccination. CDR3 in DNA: TGCGCCAGCAGCTGGGGGACAGGGGTGCCACAAGAGACCCAGTACTTC. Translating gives CASSWGTGVPQETQYF.